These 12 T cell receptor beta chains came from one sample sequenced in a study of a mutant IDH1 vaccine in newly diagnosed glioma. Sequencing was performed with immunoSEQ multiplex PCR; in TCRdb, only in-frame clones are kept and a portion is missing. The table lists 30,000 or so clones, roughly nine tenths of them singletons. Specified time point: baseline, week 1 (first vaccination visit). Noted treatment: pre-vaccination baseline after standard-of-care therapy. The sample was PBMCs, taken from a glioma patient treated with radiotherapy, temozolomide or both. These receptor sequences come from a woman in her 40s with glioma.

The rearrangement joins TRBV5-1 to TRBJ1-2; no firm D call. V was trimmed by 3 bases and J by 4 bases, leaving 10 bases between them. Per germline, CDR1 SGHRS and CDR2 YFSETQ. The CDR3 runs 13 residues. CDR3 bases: TGCGCCAGCAGCTCTGTGGTTTCCTATGGCTACACCTTC. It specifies CASSSVVSYGYTF.

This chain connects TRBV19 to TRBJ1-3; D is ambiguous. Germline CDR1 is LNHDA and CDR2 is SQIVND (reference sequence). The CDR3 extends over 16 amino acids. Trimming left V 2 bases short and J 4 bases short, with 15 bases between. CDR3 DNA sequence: TGTGCCAGTAGTATATTTGGCCGTGGAAGAGGAAACACCATATATTTT. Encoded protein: CASSIFGRGRGNTIYF.

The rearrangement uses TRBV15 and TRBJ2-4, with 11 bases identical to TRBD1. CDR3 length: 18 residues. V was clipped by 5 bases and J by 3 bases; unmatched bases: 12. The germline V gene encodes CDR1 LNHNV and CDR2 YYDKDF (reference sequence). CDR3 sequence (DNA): TGTGCCACCAGCTCTCATTGGTGGACAGGGGGCCTCAAAAACATTCAGTACTTC. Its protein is CATSSHWWTGGLKNIQYF.

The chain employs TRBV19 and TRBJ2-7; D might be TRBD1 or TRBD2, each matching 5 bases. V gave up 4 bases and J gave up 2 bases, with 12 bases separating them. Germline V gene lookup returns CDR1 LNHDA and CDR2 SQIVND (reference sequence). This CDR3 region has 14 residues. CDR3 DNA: TGTGCCAGTAGTACGGGACGGCTAGCCTACGAGCAGTACTTC. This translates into CASSTGRLAYEQYF.

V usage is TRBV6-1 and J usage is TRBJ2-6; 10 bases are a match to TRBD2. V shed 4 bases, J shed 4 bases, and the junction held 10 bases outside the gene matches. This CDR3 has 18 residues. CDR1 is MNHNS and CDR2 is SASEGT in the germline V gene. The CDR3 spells CASSAGLAGGLGANVLTF. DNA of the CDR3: TGTGCCAGCAGTGCGGGATTAGCGGGGGGTCTCGGGGCCAACGTCCTGACTTTC.

CDR3 bases: TGTGCCAGCAGCTTGCGCCGGGACACGAATCAGCCCCAGCATTTT. Amino acid sequence: CASSLRRDTNQPQHF. The V gene is TRBV5-5, the J gene TRBJ1-5, with D maybe TRBD1 (6 bases). V was clipped by 1 base and J by 4 bases, with 12 bases between them. The CDR3 covers 15 residues. Germline V gene sequence: CDR1 SGHKS, CDR2 YYEKEE (reference sequence). Full variable domain (outside the CDR3, taken from reference TRBV5-5 and TRBJ1-5): DAGVTQSPTHLIKTRGQQVTLRCSPISGHKSVSWYQQVLGQGPQFIFQYYEKEERGRGNFPDRFSARQFPNYSSELNVNALLLGDSALYLCASSLRRDTNQPQHFGDGTRLSIL.

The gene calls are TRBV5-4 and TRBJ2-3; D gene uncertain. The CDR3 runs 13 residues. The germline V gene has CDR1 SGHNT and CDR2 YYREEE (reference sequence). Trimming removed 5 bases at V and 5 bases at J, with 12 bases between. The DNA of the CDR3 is TGTGCCAGCAGTACGTTTGTTGGAGATACGCAGTATTTT. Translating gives CASSTFVGDTQYF.

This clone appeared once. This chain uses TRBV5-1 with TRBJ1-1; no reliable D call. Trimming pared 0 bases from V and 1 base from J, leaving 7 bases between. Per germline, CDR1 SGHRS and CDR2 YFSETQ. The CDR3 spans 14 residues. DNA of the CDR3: TGCGCCAGCAGCTTGGACCCCGGGAACACTGAAGCTTTCTTT. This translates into CASSLDPGNTEAFF. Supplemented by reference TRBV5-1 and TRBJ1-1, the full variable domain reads KAGVTQTPRYLIKTRGQQVTLSCSPISGHRSVSWYQQTPGQGLQFLFEYFSETQRNKGNFPGRFSGRQFSNSRSEMNVSTLELGDSALYLCASSLDPGNTEAFFGQGTRLTVV.

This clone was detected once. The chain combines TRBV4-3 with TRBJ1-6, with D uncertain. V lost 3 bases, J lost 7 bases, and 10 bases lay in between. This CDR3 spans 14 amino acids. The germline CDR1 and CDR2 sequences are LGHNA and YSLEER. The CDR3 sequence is CASSQWRSNSPLHF. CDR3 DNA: TGCGCCAGCAGCCAGTGGCGATCGAATTCACCCCTCCACTTT.

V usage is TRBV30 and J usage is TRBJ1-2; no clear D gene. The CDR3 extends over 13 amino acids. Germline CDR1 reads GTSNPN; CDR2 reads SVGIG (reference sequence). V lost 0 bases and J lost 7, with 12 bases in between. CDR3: CAWSVAIGLGYTF. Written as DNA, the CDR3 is TGTGCCTGGAGTGTTGCTATTGGCCTTGGCTACACCTTC.

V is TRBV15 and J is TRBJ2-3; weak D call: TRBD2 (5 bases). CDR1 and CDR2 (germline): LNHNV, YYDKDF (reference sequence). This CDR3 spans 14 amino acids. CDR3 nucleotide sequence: TGTGCATCGGGGAAAGGACCCGACACAGATACGCAGTATTTT. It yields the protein CASGKGPDTDTQYF. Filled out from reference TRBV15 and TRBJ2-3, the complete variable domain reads DAMVIQNPRYQVTQFGKPVTLSCSQTLNHNVMYWYQQKSSQAPKLLFHYYDKDFNNEADTPDNFQSRRPNTSFCFLDIRSPGLGDTAMYLCASGKGPDTDTQYFGPGTRLTVL.

CDR3 residues: CASRGGPYEQYF. CDR3 bases: TGCGCCAGCCGGGGGGGGCCCTACGAGCAGTACTTC. The chain carries TRBV5-1 and TRBJ2-7, with 8 bases matching TRBD2. The V gene end was trimmed by 7 bases and the J gene end by 2 bases; junction bases not matched to a gene: 2. The CDR3 has 12 residues. Germline V gene lookup returns CDR1 SGHRS and CDR2 YFSETQ.